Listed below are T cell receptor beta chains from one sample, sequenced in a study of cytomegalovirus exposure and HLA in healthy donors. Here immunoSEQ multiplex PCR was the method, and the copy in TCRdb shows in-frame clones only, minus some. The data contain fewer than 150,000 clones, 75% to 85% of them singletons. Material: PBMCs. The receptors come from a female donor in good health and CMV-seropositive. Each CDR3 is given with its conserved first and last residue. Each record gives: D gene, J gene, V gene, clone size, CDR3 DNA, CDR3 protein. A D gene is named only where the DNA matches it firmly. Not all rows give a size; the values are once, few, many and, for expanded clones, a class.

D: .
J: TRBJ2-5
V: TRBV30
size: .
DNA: TGTGCCTGGAGTCCATACTCTTCACTAGTCCCGGAGACCCAGTACTTC
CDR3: CAWSPYSSLVPETQYF

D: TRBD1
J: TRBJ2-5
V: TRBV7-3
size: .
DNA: TGTGCCAGCAGCTTAGCAAGGACAGGGGCGCAAGAGACCCAGTACTTC
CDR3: CASSLARTGAQETQYF

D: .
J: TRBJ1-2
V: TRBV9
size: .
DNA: TGTGCCAGCAGCGTCCCCGGTGACTACACCTTC
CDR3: CASSVPGDYTF

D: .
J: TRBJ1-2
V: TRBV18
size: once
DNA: TGTGCCAGCTCACCCACGACAGGAGCGAACTATGGCTACACCTTC
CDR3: CASSPTTGANYGYTF

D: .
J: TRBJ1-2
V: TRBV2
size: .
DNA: TGTGCCAGCAGTCGGCAGGCCAACTATGGCTACACCTTC
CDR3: CASSRQANYGYTF

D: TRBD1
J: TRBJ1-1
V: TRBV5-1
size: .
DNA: TGCGCCAGCAGCTACACACAGGGGGCTAACACTGAAGCTTTCTTT
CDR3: CASSYTQGANTEAFF

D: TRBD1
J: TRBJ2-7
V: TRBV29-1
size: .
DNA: TGCAGCGCTACGACAGGGGGACCTGCGGTGTACGAGCAGTACTTC
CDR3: CSATTGGPAVYEQYF

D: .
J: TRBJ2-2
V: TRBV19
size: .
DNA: TGTGCCAGTAGCCTCAGGGGCGTGAACACCGGGGAGCTGTTTTTT
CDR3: CASSLRGVNTGELFF

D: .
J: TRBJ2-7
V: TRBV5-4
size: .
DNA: TGTGCCAGCAGCTTGGGGCTAGAAAACTACGAGCAGTACTTC
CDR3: CASSLGLENYEQYF

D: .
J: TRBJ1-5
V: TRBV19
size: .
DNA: TGTGCCAGTAGTATCTCGGGGGGAGGGTGGGATCAGCCCCAGCATTTT
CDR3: CASSISGGGWDQPQHF

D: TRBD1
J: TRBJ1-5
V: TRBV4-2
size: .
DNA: TGTGCCAGCAGCCAAGGGGAAGGACAGGGAGGACATCAGCCCCAGCATTTT
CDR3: CASSQGEGQGGHQPQHF

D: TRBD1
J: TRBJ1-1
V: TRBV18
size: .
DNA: TGTGCCAGCTCACCAGGACAGGCGAACACTGAAGCTTTCTTT
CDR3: CASSPGQANTEAFF

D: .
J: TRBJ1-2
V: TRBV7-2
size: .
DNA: TGTGCCAGCACTCTAGGAGGAGTTCGGGGCTACACCTTC
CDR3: CASTLGGVRGYTF

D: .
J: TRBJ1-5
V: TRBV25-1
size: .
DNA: TGTGCCAGCAGTGAATGGGGCAGCAATCAGCCCCAGCATTTT
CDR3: CASSEWGSNQPQHF

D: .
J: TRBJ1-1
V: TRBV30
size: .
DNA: TGTGCCTGGAGTGCAGGGATGAACACTGAAGCTTTCTTT
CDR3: CAWSAGMNTEAFF

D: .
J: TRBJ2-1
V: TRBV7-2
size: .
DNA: TGTGCCAGCAGCCCACCAGGGGCGCGGTTCTTC
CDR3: CASSPPGARFF

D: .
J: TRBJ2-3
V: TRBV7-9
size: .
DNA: TGTTCCAGCAGCAACACCAATACGCAGTATTTT
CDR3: CSSSNTNTQYF

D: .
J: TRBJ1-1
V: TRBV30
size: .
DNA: TGTGCCTGGAGTGTAAGTCCCGCCAGTCCCACTGAAGCTTTCTTT
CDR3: CAWSVSPASPTEAFF

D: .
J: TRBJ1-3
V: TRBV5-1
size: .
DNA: TGCGCCAGCAGCTTGGGAGTATCTGGAAACACCATATATTTT
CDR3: CASSLGVSGNTIYF

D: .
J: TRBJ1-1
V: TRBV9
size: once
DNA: TGTGCCAGCAGTGGGGCCTCGTTGGACGCTGAAGCTTTCTTT
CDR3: CASSGASLDAEAFF

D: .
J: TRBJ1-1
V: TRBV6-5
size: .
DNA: TGTGCCAGCAGTTACGACACTCATCAGATGAACACTGAAGCTTTCTTT
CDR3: CASSYDTHQMNTEAFF

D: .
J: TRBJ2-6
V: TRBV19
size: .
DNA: TGTGCCAGTAGTATTGGGCCCGCTGGGGCCAACGTCCTGACTTTC
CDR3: CASSIGPAGANVLTF

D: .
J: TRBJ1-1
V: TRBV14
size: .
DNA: TGTGCCAGCAGTCGTGGACAAGGAAGGGGTGAAGCTTTCTTT
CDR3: CASSRGQGRGEAFF

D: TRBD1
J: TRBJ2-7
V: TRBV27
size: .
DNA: TGTGCCAGCAGTTTAAGGACAGGGCTAAGCTCCTACGAGCAGTACTTC
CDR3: CASSLRTGLSSYEQYF

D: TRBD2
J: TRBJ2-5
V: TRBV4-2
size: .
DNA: TGTGCCAGCAGCCAAACCGGGACTAGCTGGGAGACCCAGTACTTC
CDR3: CASSQTGTSWETQYF

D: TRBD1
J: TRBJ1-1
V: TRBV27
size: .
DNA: TGTGCCAGCAGTCCTCTGAAGAGGACAGGGGGCACTGAAGCTTTCTTT
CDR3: CASSPLKRTGGTEAFF

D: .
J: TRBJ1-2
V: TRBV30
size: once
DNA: TGTGCCTGGACTGCAGGGAAAAACTATGGCTACACCTTC
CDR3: CAWTAGKNYGYTF

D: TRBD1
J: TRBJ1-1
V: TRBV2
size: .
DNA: TGTGCCAGCAGTGACGACAGGGGGCTATTGAATAAAGCTTTCTTT
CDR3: CASSDDRGLLNKAFF

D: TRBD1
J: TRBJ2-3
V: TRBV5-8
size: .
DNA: TGTGCCAGCAGCCTCGGGACGGCCAGGGGGACAGATACGCAGTATTTT
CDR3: CASSLGTARGTDTQYF

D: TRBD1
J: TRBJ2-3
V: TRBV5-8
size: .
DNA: TGTGCCAGCAGCTTGGAGGGGGCGCTACCCACAGATACGCAGTATTTT
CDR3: CASSLEGALPTDTQYF

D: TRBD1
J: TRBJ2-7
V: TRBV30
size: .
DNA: TGTGCCTGGACCCTAGACAGGGGCGCCGAGCAGTACTTC
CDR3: CAWTLDRGAEQYF

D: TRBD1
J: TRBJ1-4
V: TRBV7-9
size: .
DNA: TGTGCCAGCAGCTTTCGACAGGGGGGCGAAAAACTGTTTTTT
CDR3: CASSFRQGGEKLFF

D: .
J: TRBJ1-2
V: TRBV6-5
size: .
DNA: TGTGCCAGCAGTGCGTACTCCAATCGTGGCTACACCTTC
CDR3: CASSAYSNRGYTF

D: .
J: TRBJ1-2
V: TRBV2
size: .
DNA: TGTGCCAGCAGTGAAGCATTTGGCATTCCAGGGGAGTCCTACACCTTC
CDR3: CASSEAFGIPGESYTF

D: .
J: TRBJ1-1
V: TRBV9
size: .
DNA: TGTGCCAGCAGCGTAGCTCAGGGTGAAGCTTTCTTT
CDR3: CASSVAQGEAFF

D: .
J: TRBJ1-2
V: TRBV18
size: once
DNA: TGTGCCAGCTCACTTGATACTGACAGGAGACTCTATGGCTACACCTTC
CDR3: CASSLDTDRRLYGYTF

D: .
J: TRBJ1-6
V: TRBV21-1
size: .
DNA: TGTGCCAGCAGCGATCGAGTTCCCCTACGGAGATTGGACAGGGGAAGGTCACCCCTCCACTTT
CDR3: CASSDRVPLRRLDRGRSPLHF

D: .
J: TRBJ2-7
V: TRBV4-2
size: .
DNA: TGTGCCAGCAGCCACCTAGCGCCGAGCTCCTACGAGCAGTACTTC
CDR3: CASSHLAPSSYEQYF

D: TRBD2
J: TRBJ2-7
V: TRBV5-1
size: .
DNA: TGCGCCAGCAGCCATAGCGGGGGGTCCTACGAGCAGTACTTC
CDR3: CASSHSGGSYEQYF

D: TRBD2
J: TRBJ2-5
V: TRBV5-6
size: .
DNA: TGTGCCAGCAGCCCGGGACTAACCCAAGAGACCCAGTACTTC
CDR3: CASSPGLTQETQYF

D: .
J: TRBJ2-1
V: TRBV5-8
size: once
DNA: TGTGCCAGCAGCCATACCTCAGGAAACAATGAGCAGTTCTTC
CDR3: CASSHTSGNNEQFF

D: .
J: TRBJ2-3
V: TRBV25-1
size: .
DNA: TGTGCCAGCAGTGGAGGGTATCCCCTGGATACGCAGTATTTT
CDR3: CASSGGYPLDTQYF

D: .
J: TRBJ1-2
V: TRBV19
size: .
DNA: TGTGCCAGTAGTATCGTGGCGGAGTCCTATGGCTACACCTTC
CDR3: CASSIVAESYGYTF

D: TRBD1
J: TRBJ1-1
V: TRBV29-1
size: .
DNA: TGCAGCGGCGGGACAGGGGGCTTAGGTAGGGGAAAGACTGAAGCTTTCTTT
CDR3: CSGGTGGLGRGKTEAFF

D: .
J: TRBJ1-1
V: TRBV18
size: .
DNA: TGTGCCAGCTCACCACGCGGAGAGACGGCTTTCTTT
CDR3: CASSPRGETAFF

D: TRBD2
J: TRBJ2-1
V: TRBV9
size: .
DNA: TGTGCCAGCAGCGTAGATGAGCGGGGGGGCCACAATGAGCAGTTCTTC
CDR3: CASSVDERGGHNEQFF

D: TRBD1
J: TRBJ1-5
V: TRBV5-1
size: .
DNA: TGCGCCAGCAGTCCCAGGGGGGATCAGCCCCAGCATTTT
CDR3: CASSPRGDQPQHF

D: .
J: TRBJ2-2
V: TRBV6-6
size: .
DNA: TGTGCCAGCGAGGAGGGGGCGCGGGAGGAGCTGTTTTTT
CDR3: CASEEGAREELFF

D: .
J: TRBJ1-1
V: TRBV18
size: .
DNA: TGTGCCAGCTCACCACAGGGAGAGAACACTGAAGCTTTCTTT
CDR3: CASSPQGENTEAFF

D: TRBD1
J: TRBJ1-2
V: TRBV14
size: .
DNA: TGTGCCAGCAGCCAAGCCTTACAGGGGATGACCTATGGCTACACCTTC
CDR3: CASSQALQGMTYGYTF

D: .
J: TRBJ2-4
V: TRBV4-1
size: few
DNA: TGCGCCAGCAGCCAAGCCCAACGGACAGACCTAGCCAAAAACATTCAGTACTTC
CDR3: CASSQAQRTDLAKNIQYF

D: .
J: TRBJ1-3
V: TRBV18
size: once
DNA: TGTGCCAGCTCACCGTCTTCTCCGGGGACACCGCACTCTGGAAACACCATATATTTT
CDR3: CASSPSSPGTPHSGNTIYF

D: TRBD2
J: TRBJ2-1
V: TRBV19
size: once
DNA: TGTGCCAGTAGTATTAGCGGGGGGTCCTACAATGAGCAGTTCTTC
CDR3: CASSISGGSYNEQFF

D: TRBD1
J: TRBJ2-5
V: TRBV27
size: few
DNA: TGTGCCAGCAGTTTTCGGACAGGGCAAGAGACCCAGTACTTC
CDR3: CASSFRTGQETQYF

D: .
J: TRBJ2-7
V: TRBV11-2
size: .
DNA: TGTGCCAGCAGCCCCCTCGCCCAAGCGGGCGAGCAGTACTTC
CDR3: CASSPLAQAGEQYF

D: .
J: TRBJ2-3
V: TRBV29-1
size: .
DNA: TGCAGCGTTAGAACCAGGGTGGATACGCAGTATTTT
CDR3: CSVRTRVDTQYF

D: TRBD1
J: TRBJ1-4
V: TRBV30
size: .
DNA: TGTGCCTGGATCACGGGACAGGGAACCCCCAAACTGTTTTTT
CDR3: CAWITGQGTPKLFF

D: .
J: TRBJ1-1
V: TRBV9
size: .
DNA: TGTGCCAGCAGCGTGACCGGCAGGGCCACTGAAGCTTTCTTT
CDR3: CASSVTGRATEAFF

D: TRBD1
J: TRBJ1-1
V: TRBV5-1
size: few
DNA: TGCGCCAGCAGCTTGGCGGGACAGGGGAGGCCTAACACTGAAGCTTTCTTT
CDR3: CASSLAGQGRPNTEAFF

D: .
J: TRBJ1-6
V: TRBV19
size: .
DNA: TGTGCCAGTAGAAGACAGGAGTATAATTCACCCCTCCACTTT
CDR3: CASRRQEYNSPLHF